This entry features one T cell receptor beta chain sequence. Its specificity is unknown. The sample belongs to a study of CXCR3-negative and CXCR3-positive naive CD8 T cells. Study-level findings and limits: Naive cells with CXCR3 showed TRB CDR3s that were more hydrophobic than those in CXCR3-negative naive cells.

Germline assignment: CDR1 SEHNR and CDR2 FQNEAQ (reference sequence). The CDR3 runs to 14 residues. 5' RACE that incorporated UMI labels was used to prepare the TRB cDNA libraries. TCRdb reanalyzed the 5' RACE reads and collapses them to one entry per CDR3 protein, without DNA. The clone table shows approximately 96,000 distinct CDR3 sequences, with the ten largest holding around 1%. V is TRBV7-9 and J is TRBJ2-4. Sequencing used naive CXCR3+ CD8+ T cells from blood. This sample's subset: CD45RO-CCR7+CD27+CD95- naive CD8+ T cells expressing CXCR3 (TNR3+). The source is a human donor in good health. Some clones in this sample may be carry-over from other donors' samples. This chain's CDR3 is CASSFGVAENIQYF.